The clone carrying this T cell receptor (beta chain) was detected only once. Its antigen is unknown. The data originate from a study of a mutant IDH1 vaccine in newly diagnosed glioma. At the level of the study: Vaccinations were initiated 4-6 weeks following radiotherapy alone, or were given together with temozolomide cycles. Patients got radiotherapy, temozolomide, or both beforehand, and most got both. The study held visit V12 at week 35 and visit V13 at week 47.

Time point: week 35, safety follow-up. Every single dose of the vaccine, 300 ug of mutant IDH1 20-mer peptide, came with topical imiquimod. Clones were sequenced by immunoSEQ multiplex PCR, and TCRdb holds only the in-frame ones, with some missing. The top ten clones hold roughly 5% of a sample with approximately 50,000 clones, 88% of them seen once. Regarding the study as a whole: Among all patients, vaccine-induced immune responses occurred in approximately 94%.

V lost 5 bases and J lost 6, with 12 bases in between. Germline CDR1 and CDR2: MNHNY and SVGAGI (reference sequence). The CDR3 is made up of 13 amino acids. The chain couples TRBV6-6 to TRBJ2-3; no definite D call. The sequence was collected from a woman between 35 and 50 years old with glioma. The sequencing here drew on PBMCs, taken from a glioma patient whose treatment included an IDH1 peptide vaccine. This chain's CDR3 is CASSNPSTDTQYF. The DNA of the CDR3 is TGTGCCAGCAGTAACCCTTCAACGGATACGCAGTATTTT.